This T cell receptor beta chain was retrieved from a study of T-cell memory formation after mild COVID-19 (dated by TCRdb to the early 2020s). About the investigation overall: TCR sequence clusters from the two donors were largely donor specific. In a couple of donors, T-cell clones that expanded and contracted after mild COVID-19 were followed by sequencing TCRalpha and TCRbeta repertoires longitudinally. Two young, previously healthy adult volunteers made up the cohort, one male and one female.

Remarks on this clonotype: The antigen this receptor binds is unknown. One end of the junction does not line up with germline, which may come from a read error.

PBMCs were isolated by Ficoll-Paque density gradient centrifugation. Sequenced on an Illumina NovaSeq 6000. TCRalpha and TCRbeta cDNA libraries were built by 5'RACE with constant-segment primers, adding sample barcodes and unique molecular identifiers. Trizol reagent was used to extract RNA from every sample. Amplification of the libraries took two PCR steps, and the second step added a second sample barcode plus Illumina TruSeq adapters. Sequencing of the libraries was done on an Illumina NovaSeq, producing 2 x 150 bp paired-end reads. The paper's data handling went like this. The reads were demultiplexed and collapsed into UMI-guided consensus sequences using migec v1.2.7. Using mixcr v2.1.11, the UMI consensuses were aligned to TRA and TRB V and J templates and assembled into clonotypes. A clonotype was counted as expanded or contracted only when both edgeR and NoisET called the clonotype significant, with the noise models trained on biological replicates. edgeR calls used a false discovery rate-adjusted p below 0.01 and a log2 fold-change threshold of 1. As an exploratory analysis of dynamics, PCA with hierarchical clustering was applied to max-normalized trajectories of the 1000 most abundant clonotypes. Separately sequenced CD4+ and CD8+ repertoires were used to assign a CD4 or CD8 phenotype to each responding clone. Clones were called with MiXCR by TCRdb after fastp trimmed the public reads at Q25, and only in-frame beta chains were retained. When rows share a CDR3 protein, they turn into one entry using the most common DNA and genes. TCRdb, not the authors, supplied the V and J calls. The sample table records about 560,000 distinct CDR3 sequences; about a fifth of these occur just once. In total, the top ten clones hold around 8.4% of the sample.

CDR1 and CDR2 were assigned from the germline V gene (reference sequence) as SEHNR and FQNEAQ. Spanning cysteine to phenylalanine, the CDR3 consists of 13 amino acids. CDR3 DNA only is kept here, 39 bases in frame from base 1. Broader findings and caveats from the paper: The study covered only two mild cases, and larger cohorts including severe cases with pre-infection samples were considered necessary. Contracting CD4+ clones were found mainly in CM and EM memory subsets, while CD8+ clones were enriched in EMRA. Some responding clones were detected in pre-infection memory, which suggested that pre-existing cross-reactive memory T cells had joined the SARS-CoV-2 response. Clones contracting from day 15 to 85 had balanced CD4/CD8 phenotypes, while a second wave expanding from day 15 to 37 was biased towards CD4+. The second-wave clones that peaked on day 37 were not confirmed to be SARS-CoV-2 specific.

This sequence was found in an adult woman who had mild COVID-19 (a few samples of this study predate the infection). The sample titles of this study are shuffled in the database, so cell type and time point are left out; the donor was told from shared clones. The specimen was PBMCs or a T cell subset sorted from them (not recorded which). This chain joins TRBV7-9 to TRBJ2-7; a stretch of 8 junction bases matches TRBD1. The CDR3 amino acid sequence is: CASSLDQGAPINF. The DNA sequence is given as TGTGCCAGCAGCTTAGATCAGGGGGCGCCTATCAACTTC.